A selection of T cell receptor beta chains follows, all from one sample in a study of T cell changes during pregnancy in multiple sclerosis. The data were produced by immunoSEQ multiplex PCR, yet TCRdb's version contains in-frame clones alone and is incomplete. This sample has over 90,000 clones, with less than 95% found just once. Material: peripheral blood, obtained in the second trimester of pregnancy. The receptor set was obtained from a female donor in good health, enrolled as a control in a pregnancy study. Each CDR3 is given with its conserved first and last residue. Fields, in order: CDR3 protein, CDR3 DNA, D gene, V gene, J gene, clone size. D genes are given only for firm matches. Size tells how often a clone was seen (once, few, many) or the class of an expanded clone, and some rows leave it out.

CASIPGDYYGYTF	TGTGCCAGTATTCCGGGGGATTACTATGGCTACACCTTC	.	TRBV19	TRBJ1-2	.
CASKDRSKETQYF	TGCGCCAGCAAAGACAGGTCGAAGGAGACCCAGTACTTC	.	TRBV5-1	TRBJ2-5	.
CASSLARLTASTDTQYF	TGTGCCAGCAGTTTAGCGAGACTAACCGCTAGCACAGATACGCAGTATTTT	.	TRBV11-2	TRBJ2-3	.
CAWSPPPRLGRTYEQYF	TGTGCCTGGAGTCCACCGCCCCGCCTGGGCAGAACCTACGAGCAGTACTTC	.	TRBV30	TRBJ2-7	few
CASKLAGANEQFF	TGTGCCAGCAAACTAGCGGGGGCAAATGAGCAGTTCTTC	TRBD2	TRBV2	TRBJ2-1	.
CASSSQGGSGNTIYF	TGTGCCAGCAGTTCGCAGGGAGGTTCTGGAAACACCATATATTTT	.	TRBV6-5	TRBJ1-3	.
CASSEGAYNEQFF	TGTGCCAGCAGTGAGGGGGCGTACAATGAGCAGTTCTTC	.	TRBV6-4	TRBJ2-1	.
CASSLRDYNTEAFF	TGTGCCAGCAGCTTAAGGGACTATAACACTGAAGCTTTCTTT	.	TRBV7-9	TRBJ1-1	.
CASSESRGETQYF	TGCGCCAGCAGTGAGTCGAGGGGGGAGACCCAGTACTTC	.	TRBV10-1	TRBJ2-5	.
CASSVTSGNFYEQYF	TGTGCCAGTAGTGTGACTAGCGGGAATTTCTACGAGCAGTACTTC	TRBD2	TRBV19	TRBJ2-7	.
CASSLLGGRNEQFF	TGTGCCAGCAGTTTACTAGGCGGGAGGAATGAGCAGTTCTTC	TRBD2	TRBV28	TRBJ2-1	.
CASSAPDRGAGEQYF	TGTGCCAGCAGTGCCCCGGACAGGGGGGCGGGAGAGCAGTACTTC	TRBD1	TRBV6-1	TRBJ2-7	.
CASSLQLAGNSYNEQFF	TGTGCCAGCTCCCTACAGTTAGCGGGAAACTCCTACAATGAGCAGTTCTTC	TRBD2	TRBV18	TRBJ2-1	.
CASSPQATNEKLFF	TGTGCCAGCAGCCCACAGGCAACTAATGAAAAACTGTTTTTT	.	TRBV14	TRBJ1-4	.
CASSLLPDEQFF	TGTGCCAGCAGCTTGCTTCCGGATGAGCAGTTCTTC	.	TRBV5-4	TRBJ2-1	.
CATSSSYSGPQHF	TGTGCCACCAGCAGCAGTTACTCGGGGCCCCAGCATTTT	.	TRBV15	TRBJ1-5	.
CASSRTGKNIQYF	TGCGCCAGCAGCCGGACAGGCAAAAACATTCAGTACTTC	TRBD1	TRBV5-1	TRBJ2-4	.
CASSLPLVGLGTQYF	TGTGCCAGCAGCTTGCCCCTCGTGGGCCTCGGGACCCAGTACTTC	.	TRBV5-6	TRBJ2-5	.
CASSQGRTALGSGYTF	TGTGCCAGCAGCCAAGGGAGGACTGCCCTCGGGAGTGGCTACACCTTC	.	TRBV7-2	TRBJ1-2	.
CASSPIQWLNTEAFF	TGTGCCAGCTCACCAATACAGTGGTTGAACACTGAAGCTTTCTTT	.	TRBV18	TRBJ1-1	few
CASSWTVAGGPDTQYF	TGCGCCAGCAGCTGGACCGTAGCGGGGGGGCCAGATACGCAGTATTTT	TRBD2	TRBV5-1	TRBJ2-3	.
CASSAADRDSPLHF	TGTGCCAGCTCAGCCGCTGATCGGGATTCACCCCTCCACTTT	.	TRBV18	TRBJ1-6	.
CASASTGRETQYF	TGTGCTAGTGCCTCGACAGGTCGGGAGACCCAGTACTTC	.	TRBV12-5	TRBJ2-5	.
CASSSNTGDYGYTF	TGTGCCAGCAGCTCCAATACAGGCGATTATGGCTACACCTTC	.	TRBV7-2	TRBJ1-2	.
CASSEPAGTGNEKLFF	TGTGCCAGCAGTGAACCGGCAGGGACAGGAAATGAAAAACTGTTTTTT	TRBD1	TRBV6-1	TRBJ1-4	.
CASRGERGKQYF	TGTGCCAGCAGGGGCGAGCGGGGGAAGCAGTACTTC	TRBD2	TRBV2	TRBJ2-7	.
CASSPILLNTEAFF	TGTGCCAGCAGTCCTATCCTTTTGAACACTGAAGCTTTCTTT	.	TRBV28	TRBJ1-1	.
CASSDREDTEAFF	TGTGCCAGCAGTGACAGGGAGGATACTGAAGCTTTCTTT	.	TRBV6-4	TRBJ1-1	.
CASSPGGPSNQPQHF	TGTGCCAGCTCCCCTGGAGGCCCTAGCAATCAGCCCCAGCATTTT	.	TRBV18	TRBJ1-5	.
CAASPGSEAFF	TGTGCCGCCAGTCCGGGGTCTGAAGCTTTCTTT	.	TRBV10-3	TRBJ1-1	.